A single sample is the source of the 10 T cell receptor beta chains below, sequenced in a study of Graves' ophthalmopathy and Graves' hyperthyroidism. Using RNA transcripts, the TCR beta CDR3 regions were amplified. Second-round multiplex PCR came after a first-round RT-PCR that employed HTBI primers. One entry per CDR3 protein, called by TCRdb with MiXCR from the multiplex PCR reads. The repertoire holds 350,000 to 450,000 distinct CDR3 sequences, over 20% seen once, with around 3% in the top ten. The sample consisted of peripheral blood. The receptors were sampled from a young woman with stable Graves' hyperthyroidism.

This clonotype has a count of ten or more. This chain joins TRBV5-1 and TRBJ1-2; D is ambiguous. The V and J ends lost 3 bases and 7 bases respectively, with 19 bases between them. The CDR3 runs to 15 residues. Per germline, CDR1 SGHRS and CDR2 YFSETQ. As DNA, the CDR3 is TGCGCCAGCAGCTCCGGTCCGGGCCCAGTGGGTGGCTACACCTTC. It specifies CASSSGPGPVGGYTF.

This clonotype was recorded many times. The V gene is TRBV20-1, the J gene TRBJ2-5; D is unresolved. Germline CDR1 is DFQATT and CDR2 is SNEGSKA (reference sequence). The CDR3 runs 15 residues. The V and J ends lost 5 bases and 0 bases respectively, with 16 bases between them. The CDR3, as DNA: TGCAGTGCTCGTTTCGTACAGCCCTACCAAGAGACCCAGTACTTC. Its translation is CSARFVQPYQETQYF.

V usage is TRBV6-2 or TRBV6-3 and J usage is TRBJ2-2; possible D gene TRBD2, 7 bases. V was clipped by 10 bases and J by 7 bases, with 22 bases between them. The CDR3 spans 15 residues. Per the germline V gene, CDR1 is MNHEY and CDR2 is SVGEGT. The CDR3 DNA is TGTGCCACCTCGTCCGGGGGGCATCGAGGCGGGGAGCTGTTTTTT. It yields the protein CATSSGGHRGGELFF.

This clonotype was detected a few times. V gene TRBV6-5 combines with J gene TRBJ2-2; TRBD2 matches 8 bases. This CDR3 has 16 residues. From germline, CDR1 is MNHEY and CDR2 SVGAGI. Trimming cost V 7 bases and J 5 bases; bases outside gene matches: 12. The CDR3 region has the DNA TGTGCCAGCAACGGGGCGGGGGGTTATGAGACCGGGGAGCTGTTTTTT. Its protein is CASNGAGGYETGELFF.

V is TRBV11-2 and J is TRBJ2-2; D may be TRBD1 (5 bases). The V end lost 2 bases, the J end lost 2 bases, and 12 bases lay between the germline ends. There are 16 residues in the CDR3. Germline assignment: CDR1 SGHAT and CDR2 FQNNGV. The CDR3 coding sequence is TGTGCCAGCAGCTTAATAGGGGTTGGCAACACCGGGGAGCTGTTTTTT. Protein: CASSLIGVGNTGELFF. Supplemented by reference TRBV11-2 and TRBJ2-2, the full variable domain reads EAGVAQSPRYKIIEKRQSVAFWCNPISGHATLYWYQQILGQGPKLLIQFQNNGVVDDSQLPKDRFSAERLKGVDSTLKIQPAKLEDSAVYLCASSLIGVGNTGELFFGEGSRLTVL.

The table lists this clonotype with many counts. The CDR3, as DNA: TGTGCCAGCAGCGTGACACCCAGACAGGGAAACGCGACCCAGTACTTC. Its translation: CASSVTPRQGNATQYF. The chain combines TRBV9 with TRBJ2-5, with TRBD1 matching over 7 bases. CDR3 length equals 16 residues. J gave up 7 bases and V 2 bases, and 14 bases lay outside the gene matches. Germline loops: CDR1 SGDLS, CDR2 YYNGEE.

This clonotype has at least ten counts. The chain uses TRBV28 and TRBJ1-1; the D gene is possibly TRBD1 (5 bases). The CDR3 is made up of 11 amino acids. CDR1 is MDHEN and CDR2 is SYDVKM in the germline V gene. CDR3 sequence reads: CGVVGDTEAFF. The CDR3 DNA reads TGTGGAGTAGTAGGGGACACTGAAGCTTTCTTT.

This rearrangement joins TRBV28 to TRBJ2-5; 10 bases are a match to TRBD2. Germline-derived CDR1 and CDR2 are MDHEN and SYDVKM. Trimming removed 3 bases from V and 5 bases from J; junction bases left unmatched: 9. This CDR3 has 16 residues. The CDR3 region is CASSFPAGGPGETQYF. Written as DNA, the CDR3 is TGTGCCAGCAGTTTCCCAGCGGGGGGGCCGGGGGAGACCCAGTACTTC.

The V and J genes are TRBV6-1 and TRBJ2-5; 9 bases map to TRBD1. Trimming removed 5 bases from V and 7 bases from J; junction bases left unmatched: 11. This CDR3 is 15 amino acids long. Looked up from germline, CDR1 is MNHNS and CDR2 is SASEGT. The CDR3 nucleotides read TGTGCCAGCAGTCCAACTAACAGGGGGCTTGGGACCCAGTACTTC. As protein: CASSPTNRGLGTQYF.

This clonotype was seen repeatedly, ten times or more. The J gene is TRBJ1-1, the V gene TRBV29-1; the D is unclear. Trimming took off 6 bases at V and 1 base at J, with 15 bases between the two ends. Germline CDR1 SQVTM, CDR2 ANQGSEA. This CDR3 spans 14 amino acids. The CDR3 loop reads CSVSFLQKNTEAFF. As DNA, the CDR3 is TGCAGCGTCTCTTTTCTACAGAAGAACACTGAAGCTTTCTTT.